One sample yielded the 19 T cell receptor beta chains listed below, sequenced in a study of cytomegalovirus exposure and HLA in healthy donors. Researchers ran the PCR with 60 Vbeta and 13 Jbeta primers. The repertoire was sequenced with immunoSEQ multiplex PCR; TCRdb's copy has only in-frame clones and lacks some. The data contain 100,000 to 120,000 clones, over 75% of them seen just once; the ten biggest clones take up 6.5% to 9.5%. Specimen: PBMCs. The receptors stem from a woman aged 40-49 years in good health and CMV-seropositive.

The chain recombines TRBV11-3 with TRBJ2-7, with 7 positions matching TRBD2. CDR1 and CDR2 from the germline V gene are SGHNT and YENEEA. The trim removed 1 base at V and 3 bases at J, leaving 3 bases unmatched. The CDR3 is 14 residues long. The CDR3 coding sequence is TGTGCCAGCAGCTTAGTCGCGGGAGACTACGAGCAGTACTTC. Its translation is CASSLVAGDYEQYF.

This rearrangement joins TRBV13 to TRBJ2-1, with 8 bases fitting TRBD2. This CDR3 has 16 residues. The V and J ends lost 8 bases and 4 bases, in that order; junction bases with no gene match: 13. CDR1 and CDR2 from the germline V gene are PRHDT and FYEKMQ (reference sequence). As DNA, the CDR3 is TGTGCCAGCGACAGTTTTTTTAGCGGGGTATACAATGAGCAGTTCTTC. As protein: CASDSFFSGVYNEQFF.

The V and J genes are TRBV5-1 and TRBJ1-2; a possible D gene is TRBD1 (5 bases). Germline V gene data show CDR1 as SGHRS and CDR2 as YFSETQ. The CDR3 runs to 14 residues. V lost 0 bases and J 5 bases, leaving 11 bases between the germline ends. The CDR3 region is CASSLAQGGYGYTF. The DNA of the CDR3 is TGCGCCAGCAGCTTGGCCCAGGGAGGGTATGGCTACACCTTC.

The gene calls are TRBV7-2 and TRBJ2-5; 9 bases agree with TRBD2. Losses at the gene ends were 3 bases for V and 5 bases for J; bases not matched to a gene: 13. Germline V CDR1 and CDR2: SGHTA, FQGNSA. There are 17 residues in the CDR3. CDR3 in DNA: TGTGCCAGCAGCTTGGGACTAGCACCGCGGGGCGGGGAGACCCAGTACTTC. As protein: CASSLGLAPRGGETQYF.

The rearrangement links TRBV2 to TRBJ2-7; 9 nucleotides agree with TRBD2. The CDR3 consists of 20 residues. J was trimmed by 2 bases and V by 2 bases; bases with no gene match: 19. The germline gives CDR1 SNHLY, CDR2 FYNNEI. CDR3 protein: CASSEWRGLGREGPTYEQYF. The CDR3 DNA is TGTGCCAGCAGTGAATGGAGGGGACTGGGGCGGGAGGGCCCCACCTACGAGCAGTACTTC.

The V gene is TRBV27, the J gene TRBJ1-2, with D possibly matching TRBD1 (5 bases). Trimming took off 2 bases at V and 0 bases at J, with 13 bases between the two ends. The CDR3 is 16 residues long. The germline V gene has CDR1 MNHEY and CDR2 SMNVEV (reference sequence). The CDR3 loop is CASSLRAGKANYGYTF. In nucleotides, the CDR3 is TGTGCCAGCAGTTTAAGGGCAGGGAAGGCTAACTATGGCTACACCTTC.

The chain combines TRBV10-3 with TRBJ2-1, with D perhaps matching TRBD2 (5 bases). The CDR3 extends over 14 amino acids. Trimming removed 4 bases at V and 5 bases at J, with 12 bases between. CDR1 is ENHRY, CDR2 SYGVKD, per germline. CDR3 protein: CAISVHQEDNEQFF. The CDR3 coding sequence is TGTGCCATCAGTGTTCACCAGGAGGACAATGAGCAGTTCTTC.

This clone is labeled as medium-sized. The rearrangement joins TRBV4-3 to TRBJ1-2; 8 bases are a match to TRBD1. CDR3 length equals 15 residues. Trimming at V came to 4 bases and at J to 4 bases, leaving 8 bases not matched to a gene. Germline values: CDR1 LGHNA, CDR2 YSLEER. The chain's CDR3 is CASSPDRATSYGYTF. DNA of the CDR3: TGCGCCAGCAGCCCGGACAGGGCCACCTCCTATGGCTACACCTTC.

The rearrangement links TRBV5-1 to TRBJ2-1, with D unresolved. The CDR3 is 15 residues long. Trimming shortened V by 0 bases and J by 0 bases, and 7 bases separated the two germline ends. The germline CDR1 and CDR2 sequences are SGHRS and YFSETQ. The CDR3 sequence is CASSLAANSYNEQFF. For the CDR3, the DNA is TGCGCCAGCAGCTTGGCCGCTAACTCCTACAATGAGCAGTTCTTC. Combining the CDR3 with reference TRBV5-1 and TRBJ2-1 gives the whole variable domain KAGVTQTPRYLIKTRGQQVTLSCSPISGHRSVSWYQQTPGQGLQFLFEYFSETQRNKGNFPGRFSGRQFSNSRSEMNVSTLELGDSALYLCASSLAANSYNEQFFGPGTRLTVL.

The chain is built from TRBV6-1 and TRBJ2-7; TRBD2 agrees at 8 bases. CDR3 length: 15 residues. After removal of 4 bases from V and 2 bases from J, the junction contained 7 bases not matched to a gene. Germline lookup yields CDR1 MNHNS and CDR2 SASEGT. Here the CDR3 reads CASSVGLANAYEQYF. The CDR3 nucleotides read TGTGCCAGCAGTGTTGGACTAGCTAACGCCTACGAGCAGTACTTC.

This chain joins TRBV28 and TRBJ1-1; D is possibly TRBD1 (6 bases). The CDR3 sequence is 15 residues long. V dropped 2 bases and J dropped 5 bases, with 15 bases sitting between them. The germline CDR1 and CDR2 sequences are MDHEN and SYDVKM. CDR3: CASSLSGGPPTEAFF. In DNA, the CDR3 is TGTGCCAGCAGTTTAAGTGGGGGCCCCCCTACTGAAGCTTTCTTT.

The table lists this clone with a count of one. CDR3: CASSIPRAGATNEQFF. The CDR3 nucleotides read TGTGCCAGTAGTATCCCCCGGGCGGGGGCGACCAATGAGCAGTTCTTC. This chain links TRBV19 with TRBJ2-1; possibly TRBD2 for D (7 bases). Trimming left V 3 bases short and J 6 bases short, with 18 bases between. The germline gives CDR1 LNHDA, CDR2 SQIVND (reference sequence). The CDR3 spans 16 residues.

This clone has more than one count but fewer than ten. The gene calls are TRBV9 and TRBJ1-1; D gene uncertain. V was trimmed by 3 bases and J by 3 bases, leaving 6 bases between them. This CDR3 region has 12 residues. CDR1 is SGDLS and CDR2 is YYNGEE in the germline V gene. CDR3 loop: CASSATYTEAFF. CDR3 sequence (DNA): TGTGCCAGCAGCGCCACATACACTGAAGCTTTCTTT.

This clone has a handful of counts. V is TRBV9 and J is TRBJ2-4, with D maybe TRBD2 (7 bases). This CDR3 is built from 14 residues. Trimming took 0 bases from V and 6 from J, leaving 10 bases between them. The V gene's germline CDR1 is SGDLS and CDR2 YYNGEE. In nucleotides, the CDR3 is TGTGCCAGCAGCGTAGGAGGGGGGGGAAACATTCAGTACTTC. Encoded protein: CASSVGGGGNIQYF. The full variable domain, with the rest looked up from reference TRBV9 and TRBJ2-4, is DSGVTQTPKHLITATGQRVTLRCSPRSGDLSVYWYQQSLDQGLQFLIQYYNGEERAKGNILERFSAQQFPDLHSELNLSSLELGDSALYFCASSVGGGGNIQYFGAGTRLSVL.

This chain connects TRBV6-6 to TRBJ2-5; the match to TRBD1 covers 7 bases. V lost 6 bases, J lost 4 bases, and 8 bases stayed unmatched. The CDR3 contains 14 residues. The germline gives CDR1 MNHNY, CDR2 SVGAGI (reference sequence). CDR3 region: CASSQTGKGETQYF. CDR3 nucleotide sequence: TGTGCCAGCAGCCAGACAGGGAAGGGAGAGACCCAGTACTTC.

The V call is TRBV9, the J call TRBJ1-1; 7 bases agree with TRBD1. This CDR3 has 14 amino acids. The germline V gene has CDR1 SGDLS and CDR2 YYNGEE. V shed 6 bases and J 4 bases; nucleotides not matched to a gene: 9. CDR3 sequence reads: CASNRTGSGTEAFF. The CDR3, as DNA: TGTGCCAGCAACCGGACAGGCTCGGGCACTGAAGCTTTCTTT.

The V and J genes are TRBV7-3 and TRBJ2-1; TRBD2 matches 10 bases. CDR1 and CDR2 (germline): SGHTA, FQGTGA. V lost 5 bases to trimming and J lost 9 bases; unmatched junction nucleotides: 7. This CDR3 comprises 14 residues. Written as DNA, the CDR3 is TGTGCCAGCAGCATAAGCGGGGGGGGTAGTGAGCAGTTCTTC. This sequence encodes CASSISGGGSEQFF.

The chain employs TRBV4-1 and TRBJ2-1; 11 positions agree with TRBD2. The CDR3 spans 17 residues. CDR1 and CDR2 (germline): MGHRA, YSYEKL. J was trimmed by 6 bases and V by 3 bases; bases with no gene match: 10. The CDR3 DNA reads as TGCGCCAGCAGCCACGCATCGACTAGCGGGGTCCTCAATGAGCAGTTCTTC. Its protein product is CASSHASTSGVLNEQFF.

J is TRBJ1-2 and V is TRBV6-6, with a weak D call TRBD1 (5 bases). In germline, CDR1 is MNHNY, CDR2 SVGAGI (reference sequence). The V gene lost 6 bases and the J gene lost 2 bases, with 13 bases spanning the gap. The CDR3 length is 14 residues. The CDR3 here is CASSGQVLNYGYTF. The CDR3 region has the DNA TGTGCCAGCAGCGGACAAGTATTAAACTATGGCTACACCTTC.